This T cell receptor (beta chain) comes out of a study of blood T cells in healthy people across ages. Regarding the study as a whole: Donors of long life had a larger count of naive CD4+ cells and greater diversity than aged donors. There was no known CMV status for donors, so expanded clonotype changes were possibly confounded.

As for this clonotype: Its matching antigen is unknown.

Isolation yielded PBMCs, at least 7 million per sample, in every case. With each sample, at least 5.5 micrograms of total RNA were extracted. Germline CDR1 and CDR2: ENHRY and SYGVKD. The CDR3 spans 15 residues. The germline V and J ends were trimmed by 6 bases and 2 bases, with 14 bases remaining between them. It was with a sample-barcoded 5' primer and a J-beta primer mix that a second PCR of about 6 to 12 cycles was run. Each CDR3 protein gets one entry after TCRdb re-called the 5' RACE reads with MiXCR. The table has approximately 790,000 distinct CDR3 sequences, around two thirds seen once; the top ten hold around 30%.

The specimen sequenced was blood. The sequence was obtained from a young man in good health. This chain uses TRBV10-3 with TRBJ2-1; D is possibly TRBD2 (5 bases). The CDR3 DNA is TGTGCCATCAGCAGAGGAGGATCCCCCTACAATGAGCAGTTCTTC. Its translation is CAISRGGSPYNEQFF.